This T cell receptor beta chain was profiled in a study of OX40 agonist ivuxolimab in advanced cancers. The study in broad terms: The costimulatory receptor OX40 (CD134) was targeted by ivuxolimab, a fully human IgG2 agonistic monoclonal antibody. Intravenous ivuxolimab was administered to patients every 2 weeks at six dose levels: 0.01, 0.1, 0.3, 1.5, 3 and 10 mg/kg. Of the 50 to 55 patients in dose escalation, some 20 had hepatocellular carcinoma, roughly 15 had melanoma, 9 had renal cell carcinoma and 9 had head and neck cancer. The dose-escalation cohort was over 70% male with a mean age of roughly 62 years, ranging from 23 to 79. Prior anti-PD-1, anti-PD-L1 or anti-CTLA-4 therapy was permitted, and checkpoint inhibitors had been received by more than 35% of dose-escalation patients. Three dose-escalation patients achieved partial responses, one with hepatocellular carcinoma and two with cutaneous melanoma. The purpose of peripheral TCRbeta sequencing was to test whether ivuxolimab changed TCR sequence diversity and led to clonal T-cell expansion. The monotherapy dose-escalation portion (N of about 57 patients) of the phase I ivuxolimab trial is reported in the paper.

Genomic DNA was extracted from sorted cells for sequencing of the TCRbeta CDR3 region. TCRbeta CDR3 regions were sequenced using the immunoSEQ Assay. TCRdb retrieved this table from immuneACCESS and kept in-frame rearrangements only. Not all clones are present; in checked studies, unresolved V genes account for under half, and no reason is known for the remainder. The sample data list more than 65,000 clones, and 92% of these were observed just once. Of the sample, over 8.5% is held by the ten largest clones. Overall results and qualifications from the work: The antigen specificity of the clonally expanded peripheral T cells was not determined. Low levels of normalized T-cell clonal expansion were also seen in some nonresponding patients. Clonal expansion of both CD4+ and CD8+ blood T cells was observed from baseline to week 6 at doses 0.1 to 3.0 mg/kg. On average, CD8+ T cells showed more expanded clones than CD4+ T cells after ivuxolimab. Partial responders in the 0.1-3.0 mg/kg groups had among the lowest normalized peripheral clonal expansion, especially among CD8+ T cells.

Patients with autoimmune disease history or receiving systemic immunosuppression were excluded from the trial. Peripheral blood for TCR sequencing was collected from all dose cohorts at baseline, on cycle 4 day 1, and on cycle 7 day 1. Samples were obtained from an open-label, multicenter, first-in-human phase I dose-escalation trial of ivuxolimab. Adults with locally advanced or metastatic melanoma, renal cell, hepatocellular, or head and neck squamous cell carcinoma were enrolled in the trial. Before TCR sequencing, CD4+ T cells and CD8+ T cells from peripheral blood were sorted into separate populations. Worth noting for this clone: Its cognate antigen has yet to be identified. The sample holds no much larger clone one base away, and base qualities are not on file.

Sequenced material: CD4+ or CD8+ T cells sorted from blood, taken in a trial of the OX40 agonist ivuxolimab. The clonotype was recovered from an adult with an advanced solid tumor such as melanoma, head and neck, liver or kidney cancer.

The CDR3 here reads CASSATGSNYGYTF. The nucleotide sequence reads TGTGCCAGCAGTGCGACAGGGAGTAACTATGGCTACACCTTC. The chain joins TRBV27 to TRBJ1-2; TRBD1 lines up with 7 middle nucleotides. From the cysteine through the phenylalanine, the CDR3 covers 14 amino acids. Of the read, only the CDR3 DNA is kept; its 42 bases are in frame from base 1. The germline V end is reduced by 5 bases and the J end by 1 base; junction bases left unmatched: 4. Based on the germline V gene (reference sequence), the CDR1 and CDR2 sequences are MNHEY and SMNVEV.